The T cell receptor (beta chain) described here comes from a study of cytomegalovirus exposure and HLA in healthy donors (dated 2017 in TCRdb). In terms of the full investigation: In an earlier analysis of 550 to 750 of the donors, around 300 Gb of sequence data and some 100 million unique TCR beta sequences from roughly 180 million T cells were reported. Approximately 330 gigabases of sequencing data and 70 million to 95 million unique TCR sequences made up an early release that covered 500 to 700 HLA-typed donors. In the later analysis, no new phenotypic data were used to find candidate immune exposures; instead, reliance was placed on TCR beta sequences and their occurrence across donors. High-throughput TCR immunosequencing, statistical association of individual TCRs with disease status, and machine learning were combined to predict cytomegalovirus infection status. Genome-wide SNP genotypes for about three fifths of the roughly 700 donors were used in a later genetic analysis, which treated that subset as a discovery cohort. Donor age, sex, ethnicity and CMV serostatus were collected together with the repertoire data. A later analysis re-examined previously published TCR beta repertoires from roughly 650 donors and added high-resolution HLA genotyping to investigate patterns of TCR occurrence. An earlier analysis of approximately 580 of the donors used high-throughput TCR beta sequencing to judge whether each TCR beta V gene segment behaved as functional or pseudogenic. The number of donors typed differed by locus, with roughly 620-630 for A, B, C, DRB1 and DQB1, over 500 for DQA1, 606 for DPA1, and some 440 for DPB1. Using immunosequencing, the study profiled T cell repertoires from roughly 650 subjects and related those repertoires to cytomegalovirus serostatus. The genetic ancestry cluster associated with self-reported Caucasian donors included over 65% of the 398 genotyped donors. Across under 500 genotyped donors of the cohort, an average of roughly 230,000 unique TCR beta nucleotide sequences per donor were sequenced, and roughly 17% of those sequences were non-productive. HLA typing covered class I and class II loci at four-digit resolution. The aim of the study was to test whether cataloging public T cell receptors could identify signatures of past pathogen exposure. In addition to the first cohort of 650 to 800 subjects, a separate validation cohort of under 150 different subjects was used. Every repertoire in the discovery cohort had been generated on one and the same sequencing platform. Four or five DR-DQ haplotypes were handled as single units for association and clustering, since linkage in the cohort was strong. Findings and caveats that apply to the study as a whole: A later analysis found that most CMV-associated TCR beta chains appeared HLA-restricted, with HLA associations seemingly driven largely by CMV exposure. Some IMGT-functional V segments, including TRBV6-2 and TRBV6-3, could not be told apart with the 87-base-pair reads, so those segments were excluded. Compared with the roughly 670-donor mean, donors in an Asian-associated ancestry cluster had fewer N-insertions in productive TCRs, according to a later genetic analysis. When HLA alleles, especially DR and DQ, strongly co-occurred, TCR associations were difficult to assign to individual alleles. A further reported finding was that TCR beta sequences accurately predicted the HLA-A and HLA-B alleles for most subjects in the first cohort. In this cohort, only TCR beta chains were sequenced, and detectable features were limited by the absence of alpha or paired-chain data. The earlier analysis of about 600 of the donors excluded over 15 rarely observed V segments, including chromosome 9 orphons, because counts were too low. Because HLA typing was unavailable for some donors at each locus, only the typed subset was used in association tests. CMV serostatus was the only immune exposure information available for the cohort. In a later analysis, several top co-occurrence clusters were reported to appear linked to parvovirus B19, influenza, CMV and Epstein-Barr virus. Cytomegalovirus status was reported to be diagnosed by the classifier with high specificity and sensitivity in both the original and validation cohorts. In an earlier analysis of fewer than 750 of the donors, most TCR beta V segments were observed in productive rearrangements about 90% or about 30% of the time, broadly matching IMGT annotations. Across donors, most TCR sequences were observed very rarely, whereas some public TCRs were present in many individuals. Linkage disequilibrium might explain the correlated functional status among segregating V segments, but an unknown experimental factor could not be ruled out. In a later analysis, HLA-associated TCR beta chains were found to be more clonally expanded and to have lower generation probabilities than equally common non-associated chains. The authors suggested that the approach could potentially be extended to other disease states and immunological phenotypes. Presence/absence analyses assumed roughly uniform sequencing depth across donors, an assumption that may not hold. The study gave a list of 150 to 200 TCR beta chains associated with cytomegalovirus. Three of the identified cytomegalovirus-associated TCR beta chains were confirmed in vitro to be specific for cytomegalovirus antigens. According to a later analysis, TCR association rates differed among HLA loci, with DRB1 alleles showing the most associated TCRs and HLA-C alleles showing the fewest. A cluster of highly shared sequence variants was judged likely to be a technical artifact of the sequencing pipeline. V-gene and J-gene trimming of TCR beta chains was associated with a missense DCLRE1C variant in a later genetic analysis, and the association was replicated in an independent cohort. Specific HLA alleles were associated with more than 15,000 TCR beta sequences at a false discovery rate of 0.05 in a later analysis.

The cohort was made up of roughly 670 healthy bone marrow donors. All cohort members were sampled while nominally healthy, although unrecorded immune exposures were likely present. The donor tested CMV seropositive, placing the donor among the 289 seropositive members of the cohort. Each donor provided a peripheral blood sample, and peripheral blood mononuclear cells were used for TCR beta sequencing. Genomic DNA extraction from the blood cell samples was performed with the Qiagen DNeasy Blood Extraction Kit. Library preparation employed the immunoSEQ multiplex PCR assay. For the multiplex PCR, a mixture combining 60 forward primers for TCR Vbeta segments and 13 reverse primers for TCR Jbeta segments was used. Amplification of the CDR3 region of rearranged TCR beta genes was performed with a multiplex PCR assay on genomic DNA. On the Illumina HiSeq System, the amplified TCR beta libraries were sequenced as 87-base-pair reads. On the study's bioinformatics: In a later analysis, roughly 80 million unique TCR beta chains were counted across the approximately 640 repertoires, and approximately 11 million of these chains were shared by at least two donors. A nearest-neighbor algorithm error-corrected the raw reads and collapsed the reads into unique sequences, merging closely related sequences to remove PCR and sequencing errors. To assign V, D and J gene segments, CDR3 sequences were aligned to IMGT reference sequences. For a sequence to be retained, a match of at least six nucleotides to both a V gene segment and a J gene segment was required. A rearrangement was called productive if the CDR3 had no stop codons and remained in frame with V and J, and every other rearrangement was called non-productive. CDR3 was defined by IMGT convention, running from the second conserved V-encoded cysteine to the conserved J-encoded phenylalanine. The earlier analysis of about 590 of the donors excluded sequences that lacked an unambiguous match to a single V gene segment. In an earlier analysis of almost 600 of the donors, a V segment was called functional when productive rearrangements were above 56.7%, and segregating when the standard deviation between donors exceeded 5%. A statistical classification framework was developed to diagnose cytomegalovirus status using the catalog of TCR beta chain sequences. A later analysis assigned V and J genes by comparing TCR nucleotide sequences with IMGT/GENE-DB human TR gene sequences. The TCRdist pipeline was used in a later analysis to assign CDR3 sequences and most-parsimonious VDJ recombination scenarios. In a later analysis, every TCR beta chain was defined by the combination of its CDR3 amino acid sequence and its V-gene family, and reads without a unique V-gene family were dropped. In a later analysis, a few hundred highly shared, low-generation-probability nucleotide sequences were removed to address suspected cross-contamination and a sequencing artifact. A later analysis calculated a clonal expansion index for each public chain from normalized within-repertoire ranks of inferred template counts. In a later analysis, generation probabilities were computed with a VDJ recombination model fitted to out-of-frame rearrangements, and the resulting probabilities were checked against IGoR. A later analysis scored TCR-TCR, TCR-HLA and TCR-CMV co-occurrence with hypergeometric tests, applying a repertoire-size bias correction to TCR pairs. False discovery rates were estimated in a later analysis by permuting HLA or CMV assignments 20 times. In a later analysis, co-occurring TCRs were grouped with DBSCAN, and TCRdist sequence similarity was added when clustering was performed within HLA-allele-positive subsets. Repertoires with fewer than 30,000 or more than 120,000 public chains were left out of co-occurrence clustering, as were several repertoires with anomalous nucleotide sharing. This immuneACCESS table, as held by TCRdb, lists in-frame sequences with V and J called but not all clones. Of the missing ones, under half trace to an unresolved V gene in checked studies; the others have no known cause. The V and J calls and clone size are taken from that table; D and trimming were inferred from the DNA. In all, the sample holds about 270,000 clones, and more than 80% of those were seen once. The top ten hold less than 4% of the sample.

As concerns this clone: Its binding antigen is unknown. Base qualities were left out, and no much larger clone turns up one base away.

V loses 2 bases at its end and J loses 5 bases; junction bases beyond the gene matches: 7. CDR1 SEHNR and CDR2 FQNEAQ are derived from the germline V gene (reference sequence). The CDR3 covers 16 residues, taking in both the cysteine and the phenylalanine. The read is trimmed to its CDR3 DNA, 48 bases read in frame from base 1. Material: PBMCs. The sequence derives from a man in his forties in good health and CMV-seropositive. This receptor chain uses TRBV7-9 and TRBJ2-5; 11 central nucleotides agree with TRBD1. The CDR3 loop reads CASSLTGQGAFETQYF. The DNA is TGTGCCAGCAGCTTAACTGGACAGGGGGCCTTCGAGACCCAGTACTTC. Full variable domain (CDR3 extended with the reference TRBV7-9 and TRBJ2-5 proteins): DTGVSQNPRHKITKRGQNVTFRCDPISEHNRLYWYRQTLGQGPEFLTYFQNEAQLEKSRLLSDRFSAERPKGSFSTLEIQRTEQGDSAMYLCASSLTGQGAFETQYFGPGTRLLVL.